These 32 T cell receptor beta chains were sequenced from one sample in a study of cytomegalovirus exposure and HLA in healthy donors (TCRdb year 2017). The receptor library was made with the immunoSEQ multiplex PCR assay. For the multiplex PCR, a mixture combining 60 forward primers for TCR Vbeta segments and 13 reverse primers for TCR Jbeta segments was used. TCRdb holds this immuneACCESS table with in-frame rearrangements only. Some clones are missing; in checked studies, unresolved V genes explain under half, and the rest has no known cause. This sample lists 85,000 to 130,000 clones; roughly 77% were detected once. The top ten constitute 2% to 3% of the sample. The sequencing sample was made of PBMCs. The receptors derive from a man in his forties in good health and CMV-seronegative.

The chain links TRBV6-1 to TRBJ1-1; 7 bases are a match to TRBD1. Looked up from germline, CDR1 is MNHNS and CDR2 is SASEGT. The CDR3 contains 12 residues. V shed 10 bases, J shed 10 bases, and the junction held 12 bases outside the gene matches. The CDR3 nucleotides are TGTGCCACAGGGGGGCAGACCTGGGTAGCTTTCTTT. Encoded protein: CATGGQTWVAFF.

This clone showed up just a few times. The gene calls are TRBV6-5 and TRBJ1-3, with TRBD1 as a possible D gene (6 bases). CDR3 length: 14 amino acids. Trimming left V 5 bases short and J 4 bases short, with 12 bases between. CDR1 is MNHEY, CDR2 SVGAGI, per germline. The CDR3 DNA follows: TGTGCCAGCAGTGAAACAGGGCTCGGAAACACCATATATTTT. It translates to CASSETGLGNTIYF.

The chain combines TRBV6-1 with TRBJ2-4, with D perhaps TRBD1 (5 bases). This CDR3 has 14 amino acids. Trimming took off 8 bases at V and 0 bases at J, with 11 bases between the two ends. The germline CDR1 and CDR2 sequences are MNHNS and SASEGT. CDR3 amino acids: CASQETVAKNIQYF. The CDR3 nucleotides read TGTGCCAGCCAGGAGACAGTAGCCAAAAACATTCAGTACTTC.

This chain joins TRBV6-1 and TRBJ2-5; D remains ambiguous. The CDR3 runs to 13 residues. Germline V gene data show CDR1 as MNHNS and CDR2 as SASEGT. The V gene lost 10 bases and the J gene lost 2 bases, with 14 bases spanning the gap. The CDR3 region is CATSPTPQETQYF. The CDR3 DNA reads as TGTGCCACCTCCCCTACCCCTCAAGAGACCCAGTACTTC.

V usage is TRBV7-2 and J usage is TRBJ2-7, with 10 bases identical to TRBD1. Trimming removed 4 bases from V and 5 bases from J; junction bases left unmatched: 11. Germline V gives CDR1 SGHTA, CDR2 FQGNSA. This CDR3 has 16 amino acids. This chain's CDR3 is CASSSTWGQGIHEQYF. The CDR3 DNA follows: TGTGCCAGCAGCTCAACGTGGGGACAGGGGATCCACGAGCAGTACTTC.

The chain recombines TRBV2 with TRBJ1-5; 8 bases map to TRBD1. The trim removed 6 bases at V and 5 bases at J, leaving 9 bases unmatched. Germline V gene lookup returns CDR1 SNHLY and CDR2 FYNNEI. The length of the CDR3 is 15 residues. The CDR3 DNA follows: TGTGCCAGCAGCATCGACAGGGGAAGGGATCAGCCCCAGCATTTT. Amino acid sequence: CASSIDRGRDQPQHF.

This clone was seen once. V gene TRBV2 combines with J gene TRBJ2-4; 9 bases match TRBD1. The trim removed 4 bases at V and 3 bases at J, leaving 4 bases unmatched. This CDR3 contains 15 residues. From germline, CDR1 is SNHLY and CDR2 FYNNEI. The CDR3 DNA sequence: TGTGCCAGCAGTGTCAGACAGGGGGGCAAAAACATTCAGTACTTC. Translating it yields CASSVRQGGKNIQYF.

The rearrangement links TRBV11-3 to TRBJ2-3, with D possibly TRBD2 on 6 matching bases. The CDR3 contains 17 residues. Trimming cost V 5 bases and J 4 bases, with 22 bases left between them. Germline CDR1 reads SGHNT; CDR2 reads YENEEA. CDR3 coding DNA: TGTGCCAGCAGCCGATTAGGCGGGGCTAGTATCCCAGATACGCAGTATTTT. It codes for CASSRLGGASIPDTQYF.

The chain is built from TRBV6-4 and TRBJ2-3, with D tentatively TRBD2 (6 bases). This CDR3 is 14 amino acids long. V was trimmed by 2 bases and J by 1 base, leaving 7 bases between them. Germline V CDR1 and CDR2: MRHNA, SNTAGT. The chain's CDR3 is CASSDGTGTDTQYF. The CDR3 DNA sequence: TGTGCCAGCAGTGACGGGACTGGCACAGATACGCAGTATTTT.

The rearrangement uses TRBV15 and TRBJ1-4, with TRBD1 matching over 7 bases. The CDR3 is 16 residues long. Trimming cost V 0 bases and J 5 bases; bases outside gene matches: 6. In germline, CDR1 is LNHNV, CDR2 YYDKDF (reference sequence). Here the CDR3 reads CATSRDMDRRNEKLFF. In DNA, the CDR3 is TGTGCCACCAGCAGAGATATGGACAGGAGGAATGAAAAACTGTTTTTT.

This clone has only one observation. The CDR3 loop is CASSHHVDTQYF. Here the CDR3 DNA reads TGTGCCAGCAGCCACCATGTAGATACGCAGTATTTT. The J gene is TRBJ2-3, the V gene TRBV14; D not certain. Germline lookup yields CDR1 SGHDN and CDR2 FVKESK. The ends were cut back, 3 bases at V and 5 bases at J, with 6 bases in the middle. There are 12 residues in the CDR3. Using reference TRBV14 and TRBJ2-3 for the parts outside the CDR3, the full variable domain is EAGVTQFPSHSVIEKGQTVTLRCDPISGHDNLYWYRRVMGKEIKFLLHFVKESKQDESGMPNNRFLAERTGGTYSTLKVQPAELEDSGVYFCASSHHVDTQYFGPGTRLTVL.

For this clone: The sample has other DNA sequences that encode this CDR3 too. The chain employs TRBV5-1 and TRBJ2-2, with 9 bases that match TRBD1. Trimming took 5 bases from V and 2 from J; bases not matched to a gene: 7. The CDR3 is 16 residues long. CDR1 and CDR2 (germline): SGHRS, YFSETQ. The CDR3, as DNA: TGCGCCAGCAGTCTGACGGGACAGGGAAACACCGGGGAGCTGTTTTTT. This encodes CASSLTGQGNTGELFF.

In its sample, this clone was seen once. The rearrangement links TRBV19 to TRBJ1-2; D is unresolved. The V and J ends lost 6 bases and 0 bases respectively, with 14 bases between them. Per germline, CDR1 LNHDA and CDR2 SQIVND (reference sequence). The CDR3 runs 15 residues. The CDR3 nucleotides are TGTGCCAGTAGGAAGGAGTCATCCTCTAACTATGGCTACACCTTC. Protein: CASRKESSSNYGYTF.

This chain connects TRBV4-2 to TRBJ1-2; tentative D call: TRBD1 (5 bases). V lost 6 bases to trimming and J lost 5 bases, with 13 bases between them. Germline V gene data show CDR1 as LGHNA and CDR2 as YNFKEQ. This CDR3 is 13 amino acids long. CDR3 in DNA: TGTGCCAGCAGTAACCTCGACAGTTATGGCTACACCTTC. Translated: CASSNLDSYGYTF.

The CDR3 DNA reads as TGCGCCAGCAGCCTCCGGTCTCAGGGGGGCTACACCTTC. It encodes CASSLRSQGGYTF. This rearrangement joins TRBV5-1 to TRBJ1-2; D may be TRBD1 (6 bases). V was shortened by 4 bases and J by 8 bases, with 15 bases between the two germline ends. CDR1 is SGHRS and CDR2 is YFSETQ in the germline V gene. CDR3 length: 13 residues.

The rearrangement joins TRBV19 to TRBJ1-4; 7 nucleotides match TRBD1. Germline V CDR1 and CDR2: LNHDA, SQIVND (reference sequence). The V and J ends lost 5 bases and 3 bases, in that order; junction bases with no gene match: 12. The CDR3 is 17 residues long. The chain's CDR3 is CASSYHQSGTANEKLFF. In DNA form, the CDR3 reads TGTGCCAGTAGTTATCACCAATCCGGGACAGCTAATGAAAAACTGTTTTTT.

The chain uses TRBV7-9 and TRBJ1-4; D possibly corresponds to TRBD1 (6 bases). Trimming took off 3 bases at V and 3 bases at J, with 8 bases between the two ends. Germline CDR1 SEHNR, CDR2 FQNEAQ (reference sequence). The CDR3 length is 14 residues. CDR3 in amino acids: CASSFGQSNEKLFF. CDR3 nucleotides: TGTGCCAGCAGCTTCGGACAGTCTAATGAAAAACTGTTTTTT.

The rearrangement uses TRBV11-2 and TRBJ1-2, with 9 bases identical to TRBD1. V dropped 1 base and J dropped 12; count of bases not matched to a gene: 6. CDR3 size: 13 residues. CDR1 is SGHAT and CDR2 is FQNNGV in the germline V gene. The chain's CDR3 is CASSLGRDRENTF. The CDR3 DNA reads TGTGCCAGCAGCTTAGGGCGGGACAGGGAGAACACCTTC.

V and J are TRBV2 and TRBJ1-5; tentative D call: TRBD1 (5 bases). Germline-derived CDR1 and CDR2 are SNHLY and FYNNEI. With 3 bases removed from V and 6 bases from J, the gap between germline ends came to 12 bases. This CDR3 comprises 14 residues. The CDR3 loop is CASSEMGGGQPQHF. For the CDR3, the DNA is TGTGCCAGCAGTGAGATGGGGGGAGGTCAGCCCCAGCATTTT.

The chain combines TRBV5-1 with TRBJ2-1, with TRBD2 matching over 7 bases. With 0 bases clipped from V and 8 bases from J, the junction kept 8 bases outside the gene matches. Germline V gives CDR1 SGHRS, CDR2 YFSETQ. The CDR3 totals 15 residues. The CDR3 reads CASSLEPASGDEQFF. The CDR3 DNA reads as TGCGCCAGCAGCTTGGAGCCGGCTAGCGGTGATGAGCAGTTCTTC.

In its sample, this clone was seen a few times. This sequence joins TRBV2 and TRBJ2-5, with 15 bases matching TRBD2. The CDR3 covers 15 residues. CDR1 and CDR2 from the germline V gene are SNHLY and FYNNEI. With V trimmed by 6 bases and J by 4 bases, 3 bases remained unmatched. CDR3 DNA: TGTGCCAGCAGCGGGACTAGCGGGGGGTTAGAGACCCAGTACTTC. This encodes CASSGTSGGLETQYF.

The rearrangement joins TRBV9 to TRBJ2-3; D unclear. V lost 0 bases and J 6 bases, leaving 8 bases between the germline ends. The CDR3 sequence is 13 residues long. Germline V gene sequence: CDR1 SGDLS, CDR2 YYNGEE. CDR3 sequence (DNA): TGTGCCAGCAGCGTAGGCCCCGGGGATACGCAGTATTTT. Amino acids: CASSVGPGDTQYF.

The CDR3 region is CASSARGTTRADTEAFF. The CDR3 DNA reads TGTGCCAGCAGCGCTAGGGGCACGACCAGGGCGGACACTGAAGCTTTCTTT. The genes are TRBV9 and TRBJ1-1; tentatively, D is TRBD1 (5 bases). The CDR3 covers 17 residues. Germline assignment: CDR1 SGDLS and CDR2 YYNGEE. V was cut by 3 bases and J by 3 bases, with 21 bases left in between.

As DNA, the CDR3 is TGTGCCAGCAAGATTGGGCGGGCGAACACCGGGGAGCTGTTTTTT. Translated, it gives CASKIGRANTGELFF. The V and J genes are TRBV6-6 and TRBJ2-2, with D possibly TRBD2 on 5 matching bases. Trimming took off 7 bases at V and 0 bases at J, with 12 bases between the two ends. CDR3 size: 15 residues. Germline V CDR1 and CDR2: MNHNY, SVGAGI (reference sequence).

V usage is TRBV2 and J usage is TRBJ2-3; the match to TRBD2 covers 8 bases. In germline, CDR1 is SNHLY, CDR2 FYNNEI. Trimming at V came to 5 bases and at J to 1 base, leaving 5 bases not matched to a gene. This CDR3 region has 15 residues. CDR3 bases: TGTGCCAGCAGTTTAAGCGGGGGCCGCACAGATACGCAGTATTTT. Translation gives CASSLSGGRTDTQYF.

V usage is TRBV5-5 and J usage is TRBJ2-7; D uncertain. This CDR3 is 15 amino acids long. The germline CDR1 and CDR2 sequences are SGHKS and YYEKEE (reference sequence). Trimming shortened V by 1 base and J by 0 bases, and 11 bases separated the two germline ends. CDR3 bases: TGTGCCAGCAGCTTGTTTTCCATGAGCTCCTACGAGCAGTACTTC. Protein sequence: CASSLFSMSSYEQYF.

This clone was recorded a few times. The V and J genes are TRBV2 and TRBJ2-5; 10 bases agree with TRBD2. The CDR3 runs 15 residues. CDR1 is SNHLY and CDR2 is FYNNEI in the germline V gene. V lost 7 bases to trimming and J lost 1 base; unmatched junction nucleotides: 6. CDR3 region: CASNSGGGPQETQYF. In DNA form, the CDR3 reads TGTGCCAGCAACAGCGGGGGGGGCCCCCAAGAGACCCAGTACTTC.

The CDR3 spells CASSRSGDYEQYF. CDR3 coding DNA: TGCGCCAGCAGCCGCTCAGGGGACTACGAGCAGTACTTC. The chain combines TRBV4-1 with TRBJ2-7, with D possibly TRBD1 on 6 matching bases. The CDR3 is made up of 13 amino acids. V was cut by 4 bases and J by 3 bases, with 10 bases left in between. Germline CDR1 is MGHRA and CDR2 is YSYEKL.

The rearrangement uses TRBV5-8 and TRBJ1-2, with 8 bases aligning to TRBD1. Losses at the gene ends were 3 bases for V and 4 bases for J; bases not matched to a gene: 8. The CDR3 has 15 amino acids. Germline V gene lookup returns CDR1 SGHTS and CDR2 YDEGEE. The CDR3 coding sequence is TGTGCCAGCAGCTGGGACAGGAACCCTTCCTATGGCTACACCTTC. It yields the protein CASSWDRNPSYGYTF.

The chain has TRBV11-2 and TRBJ2-5; TRBD2 aligns across 7 bases. Unmatched junction bases numbered 4, after V lost 4 bases and J lost 5 bases. The CDR3 runs to 13 residues. Germline V CDR1 and CDR2: SGHAT, FQNNGV. CDR3 sequence reads: CASSSGLGETQYF. The CDR3 nucleotides are TGTGCCAGCAGCTCAGGACTAGGGGAGACCCAGTACTTC. The entire variable domain, with the rest obtained from reference TRBV11-2 and TRBJ2-5, is as follows: EAGVAQSPRYKIIEKRQSVAFWCNPISGHATLYWYQQILGQGPKLLIQFQNNGVVDDSQLPKDRFSAERLKGVDSTLKIQPAKLEDSAVYLCASSSGLGETQYFGPGTRLLVL.

V is TRBV9 and J is TRBJ2-1; 13 positions match TRBD2. Germline trimming cut 6 bases from V and 10 bases from J; bases unmatched to any gene: 7. This CDR3 comprises 14 residues. Per germline, CDR1 SGDLS and CDR2 YYNGEE. CDR3 coding DNA: TGTGCCAGCACCACTAGCGGGGGGGCCGAGGAGCAGTTCTTC. This encodes CASTTSGGAEEQFF.

V and J are TRBV6-5 and TRBJ1-2; TRBD1 is a possible D gene (5 bases). Trimming cost V 4 bases and J 9 bases, with 18 bases left between them. Germline CDR1 is MNHEY and CDR2 is SVGAGI. The CDR3 is 14 amino acids. The CDR3 nucleotides are TGTGCCAGCAGTTCTCCTAGGGGAGCGGGGAGCTACACCTTC. This codes for CASSSPRGAGSYTF.